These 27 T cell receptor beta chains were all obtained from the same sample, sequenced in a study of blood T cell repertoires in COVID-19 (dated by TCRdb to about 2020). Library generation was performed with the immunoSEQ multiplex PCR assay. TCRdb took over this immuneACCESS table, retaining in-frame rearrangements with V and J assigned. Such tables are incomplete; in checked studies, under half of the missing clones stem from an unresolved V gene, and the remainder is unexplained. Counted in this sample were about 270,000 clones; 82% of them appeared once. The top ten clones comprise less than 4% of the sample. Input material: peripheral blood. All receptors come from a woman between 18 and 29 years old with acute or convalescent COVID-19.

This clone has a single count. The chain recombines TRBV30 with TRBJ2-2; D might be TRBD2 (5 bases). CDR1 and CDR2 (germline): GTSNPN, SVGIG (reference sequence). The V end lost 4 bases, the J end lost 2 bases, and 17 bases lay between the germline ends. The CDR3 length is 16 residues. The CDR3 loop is CAWIPSWRRNTGELFF. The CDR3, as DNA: TGTGCCTGGATCCCTAGTTGGAGGCGAAACACCGGGGAGCTGTTTTTT.

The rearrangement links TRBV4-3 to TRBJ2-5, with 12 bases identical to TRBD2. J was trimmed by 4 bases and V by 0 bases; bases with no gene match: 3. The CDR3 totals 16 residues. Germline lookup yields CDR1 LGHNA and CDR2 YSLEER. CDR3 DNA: TGCGCCAGCAGCCAAGAAGGGGGACTAGCGGGAGAGACCCAGTACTTC. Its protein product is CASSQEGGLAGETQYF.

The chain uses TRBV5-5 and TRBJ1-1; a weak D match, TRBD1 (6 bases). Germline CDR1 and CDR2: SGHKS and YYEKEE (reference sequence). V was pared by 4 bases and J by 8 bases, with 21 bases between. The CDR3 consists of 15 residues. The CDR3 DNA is TGTGCCAGCAGCCTGGTGGTGGCAGGGGCCGGCGAAGCTTTCTTT. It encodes CASSLVVAGAGEAFF.

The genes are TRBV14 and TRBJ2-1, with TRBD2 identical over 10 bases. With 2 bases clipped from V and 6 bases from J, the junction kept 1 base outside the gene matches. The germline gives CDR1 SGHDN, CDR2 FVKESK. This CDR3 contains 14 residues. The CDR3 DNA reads TGTGCCAGCAGCCAATGGACTAGCGGCAATGAGCAGTTCTTC. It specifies CASSQWTSGNEQFF.

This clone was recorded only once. The CDR3 DNA sequence: TGTGCCTGGAGTACCAGGGGCGGGGAGCAGTACTTC. Protein sequence: CAWSTRGGEQYF. The chain is built from TRBV30 and TRBJ2-7; a weak D match, TRBD1 (6 bases). Trimming cost V 2 bases and J 7 bases, with 12 bases left between them. CDR3 size: 12 residues. The germline V gene encodes CDR1 GTSNPN and CDR2 SVGIG (reference sequence).

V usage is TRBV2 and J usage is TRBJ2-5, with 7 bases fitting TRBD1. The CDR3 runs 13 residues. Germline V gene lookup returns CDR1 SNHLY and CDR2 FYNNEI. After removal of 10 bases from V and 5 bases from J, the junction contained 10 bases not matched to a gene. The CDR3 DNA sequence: TGTGCCACATCTGGGACAGTTGACGAGACCCAGTACTTC. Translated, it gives CATSGTVDETQYF.

The chain's CDR3 is CASTYGESHGSDEKLFF. The DNA for the CDR3 is TGTGCCAGCACCTATGGGGAAAGTCATGGGAGCGACGAAAAACTGTTTTTT. The genes are TRBV2 and TRBJ1-4; D is undetermined. This CDR3 is built from 17 residues. The V end was cut by 7 bases, the J end by 8 bases, with 26 bases between. CDR1 and CDR2 from the germline V gene are SNHLY and FYNNEI. The full variable domain, with the rest looked up from reference TRBV2 and TRBJ1-4, is EPEVTQTPSHQVTQMGQEVILRCVPISNHLYFYWYRQILGQKVEFLVSFYNNEISEKSEIFDDQFSVERPDGSNFTLKIRSTKLEDSAMYFCASTYGESHGSDEKLFFGSGTQLSVL.

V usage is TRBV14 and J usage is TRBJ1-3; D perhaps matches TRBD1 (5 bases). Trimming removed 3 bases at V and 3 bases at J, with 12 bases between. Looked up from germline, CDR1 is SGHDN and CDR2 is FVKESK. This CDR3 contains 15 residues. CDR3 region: CASSHVGGRGNTIYF. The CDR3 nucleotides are TGTGCCAGCAGCCATGTGGGGGGACGTGGAAACACCATATATTTT. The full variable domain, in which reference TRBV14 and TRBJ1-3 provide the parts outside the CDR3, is EAGVTQFPSHSVIEKGQTVTLRCDPISGHDNLYWYRRVMGKEIKFLLHFVKESKQDESGMPNNRFLAERTGGTYSTLKVQPAELEDSGVYFCASSHVGGRGNTIYFGEGSWLTVV.

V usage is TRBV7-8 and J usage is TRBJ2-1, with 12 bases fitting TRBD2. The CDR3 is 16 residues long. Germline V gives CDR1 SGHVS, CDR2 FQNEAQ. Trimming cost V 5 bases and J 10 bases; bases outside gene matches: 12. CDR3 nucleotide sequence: TGTGCCAGCAGCGGGATGTCTAGCGGGAGGGCGGGGGAGCAGTTCTTC. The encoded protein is CASSGMSSGRAGEQFF. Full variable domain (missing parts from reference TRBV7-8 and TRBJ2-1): GAGVSQSPRYKVAKRGQDVALRCDPISGHVSLFWYQQALGQGPEFLTYFQNEAQLDKSGLPSDRFFAERPEGSVSTLKIQRTQQEDSAVYLCASSGMSSGRAGEQFFGPGTRLTVL.

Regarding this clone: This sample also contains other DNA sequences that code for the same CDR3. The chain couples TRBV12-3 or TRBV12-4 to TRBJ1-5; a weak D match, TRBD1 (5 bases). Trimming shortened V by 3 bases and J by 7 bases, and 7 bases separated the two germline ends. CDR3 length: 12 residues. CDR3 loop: CASSLGGQPQHF. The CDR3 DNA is TGTGCCAGCAGTTTGGGGGGGCAGCCCCAGCATTTT.

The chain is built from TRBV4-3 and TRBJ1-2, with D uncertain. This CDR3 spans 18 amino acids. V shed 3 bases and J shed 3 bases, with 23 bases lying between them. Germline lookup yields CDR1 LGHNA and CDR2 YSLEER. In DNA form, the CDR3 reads TGCGCCAGCAGCCAGAAAATCGTGAGAACGAACCTGGACTATGGCTACACCTTC. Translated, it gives CASSQKIVRTNLDYGYTF.

DNA for the CDR3: TGTGCCTGGAGGGAGGGGTCAGGGGGTCTTACCTATGGCTACACCTTC. This translates into CAWREGSGGLTYGYTF. V is TRBV30 and J is TRBJ1-2; 7 bases agree with TRBD1. Trimming cost V 3 bases and J 4 bases; bases outside gene matches: 14. This CDR3 spans 16 amino acids. Germline CDR1 is GTSNPN and CDR2 is SVGIG (reference sequence).

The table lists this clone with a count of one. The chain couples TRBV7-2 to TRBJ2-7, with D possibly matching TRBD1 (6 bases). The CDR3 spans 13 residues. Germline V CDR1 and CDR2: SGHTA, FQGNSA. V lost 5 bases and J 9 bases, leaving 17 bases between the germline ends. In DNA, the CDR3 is TGTGCCAGCAGCCGCGACTTACAGGGTACGCAGTACTTC. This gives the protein CASSRDLQGTQYF.

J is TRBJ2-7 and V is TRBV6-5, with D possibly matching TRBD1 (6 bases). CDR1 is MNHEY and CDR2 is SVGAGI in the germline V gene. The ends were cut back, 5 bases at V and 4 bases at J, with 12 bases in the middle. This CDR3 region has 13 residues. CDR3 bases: TGTGCCAGCAGTCCCACCCAGGGGTACGAGCAGTACTTC. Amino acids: CASSPTQGYEQYF.

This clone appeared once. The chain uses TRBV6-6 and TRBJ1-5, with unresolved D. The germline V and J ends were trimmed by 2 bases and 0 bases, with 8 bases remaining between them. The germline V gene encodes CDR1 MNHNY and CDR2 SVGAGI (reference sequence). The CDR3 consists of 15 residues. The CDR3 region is CASSYGQHSNQPQHF. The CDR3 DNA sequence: TGTGCCAGCAGTTACGGGCAGCATAGCAATCAGCCCCAGCATTTT.

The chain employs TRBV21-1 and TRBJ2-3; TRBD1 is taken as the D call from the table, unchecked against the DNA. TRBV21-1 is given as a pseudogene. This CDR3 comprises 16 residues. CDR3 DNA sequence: TGTGCCAGCAGCAAAGCGGTGTACATTGGTTCAGATACGCAGTATTTT. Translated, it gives CASSKAVYIGSDTQYF.

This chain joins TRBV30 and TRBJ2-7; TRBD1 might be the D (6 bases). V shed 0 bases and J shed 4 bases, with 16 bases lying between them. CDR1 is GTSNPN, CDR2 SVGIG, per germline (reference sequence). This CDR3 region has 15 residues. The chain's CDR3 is CAWSVPHRAFYEQYF. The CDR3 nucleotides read TGTGCCTGGAGTGTACCCCACAGGGCATTTTACGAGCAGTACTTC.

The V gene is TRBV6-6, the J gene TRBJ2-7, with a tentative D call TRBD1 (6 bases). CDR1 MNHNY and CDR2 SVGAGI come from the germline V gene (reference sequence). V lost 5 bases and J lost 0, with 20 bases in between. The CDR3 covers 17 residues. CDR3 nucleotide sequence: TGTGCCAGCAGTCACGGTACAGGGTTTGGAGTCTCCTACGAGCAGTACTTC. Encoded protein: CASSHGTGFGVSYEQYF.

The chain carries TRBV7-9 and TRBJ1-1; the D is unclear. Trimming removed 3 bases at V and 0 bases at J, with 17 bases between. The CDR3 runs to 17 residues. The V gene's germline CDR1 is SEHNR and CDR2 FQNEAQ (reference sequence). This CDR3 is CASSFLDLVKLNTEAFF. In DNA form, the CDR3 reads TGTGCCAGCAGCTTTTTAGATTTGGTGAAATTGAACACTGAAGCTTTCTTT.

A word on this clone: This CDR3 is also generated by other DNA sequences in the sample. CDR3 coding DNA: TGTGCCAGCAGTTTCGGTCTAAACACTGAAGCTTTCTTT. Protein product: CASSFGLNTEAFF. The chain employs TRBV12-3 or TRBV12-4 and TRBJ1-1; D gene unclear. The ends were cut back, 3 bases at V and 2 bases at J, with 7 bases in the middle. The CDR3 is made up of 13 amino acids.

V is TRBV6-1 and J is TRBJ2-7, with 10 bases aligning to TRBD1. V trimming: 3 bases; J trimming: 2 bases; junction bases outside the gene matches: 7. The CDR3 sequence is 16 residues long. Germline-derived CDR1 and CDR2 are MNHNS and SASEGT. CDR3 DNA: TGTGCCAGCAGTGACCTGGACAGGGGGGTTACCTACGAGCAGTACTTC. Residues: CASSDLDRGVTYEQYF.

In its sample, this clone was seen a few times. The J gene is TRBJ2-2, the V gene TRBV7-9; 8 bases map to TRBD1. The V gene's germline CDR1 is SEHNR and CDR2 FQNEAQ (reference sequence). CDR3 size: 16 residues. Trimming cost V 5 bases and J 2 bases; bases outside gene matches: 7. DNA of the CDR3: TGTGCCAGCAGCCGGCCGGACAGGGAAAACACCGGGGAGCTGTTTTTT. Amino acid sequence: CASSRPDRENTGELFF.

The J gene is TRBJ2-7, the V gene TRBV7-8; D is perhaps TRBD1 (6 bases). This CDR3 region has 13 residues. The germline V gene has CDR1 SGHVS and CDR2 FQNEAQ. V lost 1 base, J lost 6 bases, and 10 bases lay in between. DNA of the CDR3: TGTGCCAGCAGCTTAGACAGGGCGCGCGAGCAGTACTTC. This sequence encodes CASSLDRAREQYF.

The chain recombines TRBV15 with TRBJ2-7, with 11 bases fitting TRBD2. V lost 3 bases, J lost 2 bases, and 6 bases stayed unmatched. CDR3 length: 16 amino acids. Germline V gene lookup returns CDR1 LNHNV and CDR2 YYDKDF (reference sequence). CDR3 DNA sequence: TGTGCCACCAGCAGGGAACCGGGACTAGCGGCCTACGAGCAGTACTTC. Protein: CATSREPGLAAYEQYF.

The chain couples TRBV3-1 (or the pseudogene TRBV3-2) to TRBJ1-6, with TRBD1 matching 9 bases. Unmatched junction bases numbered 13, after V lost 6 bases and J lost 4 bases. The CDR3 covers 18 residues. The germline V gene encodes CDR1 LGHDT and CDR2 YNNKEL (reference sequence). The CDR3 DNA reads TGTGCCAGCAGGGACCACAGGGGGCGAGCGCCTTATAATTCACCCCTCCACTTT. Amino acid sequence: CASRDHRGRAPYNSPLHF.

This CDR3 is CASSTAGTANTQYF. In nucleotides, the CDR3 is TGTGCCAGCAGCACCGCCGGGACAGCTAATACGCAGTATTTT. V usage is TRBV5-8 and J usage is TRBJ2-3, with 7 nucleotides matching TRBD1. The CDR3 has 14 amino acids. V lost 4 bases and J lost 7; bases outside the gene matches: 9. Looked up from germline, CDR1 is SGHTS and CDR2 is YDEGEE.

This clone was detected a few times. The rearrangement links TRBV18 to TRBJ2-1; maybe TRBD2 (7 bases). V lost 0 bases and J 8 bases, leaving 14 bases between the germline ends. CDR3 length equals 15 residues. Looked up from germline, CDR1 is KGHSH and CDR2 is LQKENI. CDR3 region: CASSPPARGGDEQFF. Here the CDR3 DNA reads TGTGCCAGCTCACCACCCGCCAGGGGAGGGGATGAGCAGTTCTTC.